These T cell receptor beta chains were read from a single sample in a study of CXCR3-negative and CXCR3-positive naive CD8 T cells. Reprocessing the 5' RACE reads, TCRdb reports a single entry for every CDR3 protein and omits DNA. The listing records about 110,000 distinct CDR3 sequences. Input material: naive CXCR3+ CD8+ T cells from blood. These receptors all come from a human donor in good health. Some clones in this sample may be carry-over from other donors' samples. The CDR3 runs from the conserved cysteine through the conserved F or W.

V: TRBV12-3/TRBV12-4
J: TRBJ2-5
CDR3: CASSSPPWGGTQYF

V: TRBV11-2
J: TRBJ2-7
CDR3: CASSLGILYEQYF

V: TRBV4-3
J: TRBJ2-7
CDR3: CASSHGEGSEQYF

V: TRBV6-2/TRBV6-3
J: TRBJ2-5
CDR3: CASRFAGVQETQYF

V: TRBV7-9
J: TRBJ2-2
CDR3: CASSQLAGNTGELFF

V: TRBV6-5
J: TRBJ1-3
CDR3: CASSYTTGNTIYF

V: TRBV29-1
J: TRBJ1-2
CDR3: CSVEPGTHNYGYTF

V: TRBV12-3/TRBV12-4
J: TRBJ1-2
CDR3: CASSGSTGMGGYTF

V: TRBV19
J: TRBJ2-1
CDR3: CASSLPLYNEQFF

V: TRBV20-1
J: TRBJ1-2
CDR3: CSASGFDGYAF

V: TRBV7-9
J: TRBJ2-1
CDR3: CASSFPSGGIDVEQFF

V: TRBV28
J: TRBJ2-1
CDR3: CASSLPELSIEQFF

V: TRBV7-6
J: TRBJ2-7
CDR3: CASSSADWGYEQYF

V: TRBV14
J: TRBJ2-1
CDR3: CASSQETSGSNEQFF

V: TRBV6-5
J: TRBJ2-1
CDR3: CASSYSLESAARGDEQFF

V: TRBV10-3
J: TRBJ1-1
CDR3: CAISDGIMNTEAFF

V: TRBV11-2
J: TRBJ2-5
CDR3: CASSSGQVGLETQYF

V: TRBV21-1
J: TRBJ1-5
CDR3: CASSMRTAACGPQHF

V: TRBV7-2
J: TRBJ2-1
CDR3: CASSSVRGGGNEQFF

V: TRBV2
J: TRBJ2-1
CDR3: CASDPTSGNYNEQFF

V: TRBV28
J: TRBJ2-7
CDR3: CASSYPPVDRAYEQYF

V: TRBV13
J: TRBJ1-1
CDR3: CASRWENTEAFF

V: TRBV7-2
J: TRBJ2-2
CDR3: CASSLLAGGPSGELFF

V: TRBV6-1
J: TRBJ2-7
CDR3: CASSEPGYEQYF

V: TRBV13
J: TRBJ2-1
CDR3: CASSSGLGGEQFF

V: TRBV11-2
J: TRBJ2-7
CDR3: CASSLTGTGFYEQYF

V: TRBV20-1
J: TRBJ1-5
CDR3: CSADVQGQGNQPQHF

V: TRBV11-2
J: TRBJ2-6
CDR3: CASSFGMNLLAGETPGGANVLTF

V: TRBV4-3
J: TRBJ1-2
CDR3: CASSQDIGAGYYGYTF

V: TRBV15
J: TRBJ1-6
CDR3: CATSRSGTVNSPLHF

V: TRBV7-9
J: TRBJ1-2
CDR3: CASSLGGNGYTF

V: TRBV10-3
J: TRBJ2-7
CDR3: CAISGGNSYEQYF

V: TRBV12-2
J: TRBJ2-2
CDR3: CASRPGTTVNTGELFF

V: TRBV30
J: TRBJ2-1
CDR3: CAWSVSGYEQFF

V: TRBV7-3
J: TRBJ2-7
CDR3: CASRESGTYEQYF

V: TRBV4-3
J: TRBJ2-7
CDR3: CASSQDGTSGGLSYEQYF

V: TRBV19
J: TRBJ2-1
CDR3: CASSVMADAEQFF

V: TRBV7-6
J: TRBJ2-3
CDR3: CASSPNLGTSTDTQYF

V: TRBV5-6
J: TRBJ2-3
CDR3: CASSLHATSVADTQYF

V: TRBV7-9
J: TRBJ1-2
CDR3: CASSSSTGILNYGYTF

V: TRBV11-1
J: TRBJ2-1
CDR3: CASSLSSSGILYNEQSF

V: TRBV29-1
J: TRBJ2-5
CDR3: CSVAAWGQETQYF

V: TRBV10-3
J: TRBJ1-1
CDR3: CAISGIDRAEAFF

V: TRBV4-3
J: TRBJ2-2
CDR3: CASTLYLLGGNTGELFF

V: TRBV7-6
J: TRBJ2-7
CDR3: CASSLAAGTHSYEQYF

V: TRBV9
J: TRBJ2-3
CDR3: CASSQTSTDTQYF

V: TRBV20-1
J: TRBJ1-2
CDR3: CSAPGTGFYGYTF

V: TRBV6-2/TRBV6-3
J: TRBJ2-5
CDR3: CASSTGTAFETQYF

V: TRBV29-1
J: TRBJ2-1
CDR3: CSVVPPNNEQFF

V: TRBV7-9
J: TRBJ1-5
CDR3: CASSLDTAGQPQHF

V: TRBV10-3
J: TRBJ2-7
CDR3: CAISESGTVSDEQYF

V: TRBV5-5
J: TRBJ2-1
CDR3: CASSSQYEQFF

V: TRBV10-2
J: TRBJ2-7
CDR3: CASSDMGSEQYF